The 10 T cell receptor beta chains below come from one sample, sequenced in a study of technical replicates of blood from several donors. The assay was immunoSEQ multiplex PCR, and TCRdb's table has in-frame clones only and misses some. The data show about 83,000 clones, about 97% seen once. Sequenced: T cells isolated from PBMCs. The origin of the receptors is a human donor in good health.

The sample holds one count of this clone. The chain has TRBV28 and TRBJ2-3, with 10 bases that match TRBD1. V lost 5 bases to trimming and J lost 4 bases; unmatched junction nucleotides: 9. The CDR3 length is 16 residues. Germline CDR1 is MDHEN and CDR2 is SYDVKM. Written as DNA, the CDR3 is TGTGCCAGCAGTCCCACGGGGACAGGGGAGGCAGATACGCAGTATTTT. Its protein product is CASSPTGTGEADTQYF.

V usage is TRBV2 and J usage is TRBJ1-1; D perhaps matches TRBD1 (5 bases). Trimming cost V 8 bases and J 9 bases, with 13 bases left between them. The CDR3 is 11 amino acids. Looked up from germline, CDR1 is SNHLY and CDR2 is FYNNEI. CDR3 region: CASGTSDQAFF. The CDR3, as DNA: TGTGCCAGCGGGACTTCTGACCAAGCTTTCTTT. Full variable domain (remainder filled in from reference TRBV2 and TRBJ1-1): EPEVTQTPSHQVTQMGQEVILRCVPISNHLYFYWYRQILGQKVEFLVSFYNNEISEKSEIFDDQFSVERPDGSNFTLKIRSTKLEDSAMYFCASGTSDQAFFGQGTRLTVV.

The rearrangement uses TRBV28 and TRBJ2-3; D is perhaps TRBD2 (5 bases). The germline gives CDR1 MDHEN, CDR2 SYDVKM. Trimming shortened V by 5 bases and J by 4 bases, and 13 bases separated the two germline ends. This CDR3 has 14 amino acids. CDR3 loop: CASSGLLGADTQYF. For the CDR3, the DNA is TGTGCCAGCAGTGGCCTCCTCGGGGCAGATACGCAGTATTTT. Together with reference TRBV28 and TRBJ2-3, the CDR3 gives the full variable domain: DVKVTQSSRYLVKRTGEKVFLECVQDMDHENMFWYRQDPGLGLRLIYFSYDVKMKEKGDIPEGYSVSREKKERFSLILESASTNQTSMYLCASSGLLGADTQYFGPGTRLTVL.

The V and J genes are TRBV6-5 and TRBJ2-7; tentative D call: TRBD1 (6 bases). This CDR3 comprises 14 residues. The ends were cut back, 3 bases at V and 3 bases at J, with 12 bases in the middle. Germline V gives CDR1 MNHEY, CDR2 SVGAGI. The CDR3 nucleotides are TGTGCCAGCAGTTATTCAGGGGTGGGCTACGAGCAGTACTTC. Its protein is CASSYSGVGYEQYF.

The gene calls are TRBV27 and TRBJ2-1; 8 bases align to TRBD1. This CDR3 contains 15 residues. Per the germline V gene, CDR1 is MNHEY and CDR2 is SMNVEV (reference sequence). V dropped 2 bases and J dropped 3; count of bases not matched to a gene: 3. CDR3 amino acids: CASSLGQGYYNEQFF. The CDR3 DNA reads TGTGCCAGCAGTTTAGGACAGGGCTACTACAATGAGCAGTTCTTC.

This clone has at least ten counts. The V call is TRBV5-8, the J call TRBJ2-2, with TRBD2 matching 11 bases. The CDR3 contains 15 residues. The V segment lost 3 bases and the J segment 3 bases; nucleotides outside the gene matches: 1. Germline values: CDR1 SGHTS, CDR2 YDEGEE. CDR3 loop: CASSSLAGDTGELFF. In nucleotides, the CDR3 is TGTGCCAGCAGCTCACTAGCGGGAGACACCGGGGAGCTGTTTTTT. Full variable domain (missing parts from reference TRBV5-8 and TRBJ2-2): EAGVTQSPTHLIKTRGQQATLRCSPISGHTSVYWYQQALGLGLQFLLWYDEGEERNRGNFPPRFSGRQFPNYSSELNVNALELEDSALYLCASSSLAGDTGELFFGEGSRLTVL.

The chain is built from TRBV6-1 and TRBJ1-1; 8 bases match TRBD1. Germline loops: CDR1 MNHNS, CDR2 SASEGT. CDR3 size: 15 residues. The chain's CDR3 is CATGGTGPTNTEAFF. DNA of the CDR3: TGTGCAACTGGGGGGACAGGACCTACCAACACTGAAGCTTTCTTT.

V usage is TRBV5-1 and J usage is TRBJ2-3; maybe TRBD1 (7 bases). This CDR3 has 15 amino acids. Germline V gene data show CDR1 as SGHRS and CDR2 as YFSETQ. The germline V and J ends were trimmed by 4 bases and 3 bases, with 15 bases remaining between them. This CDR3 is CASSVLAGGTDTQYF. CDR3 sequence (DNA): TGCGCCAGCAGCGTCCTAGCAGGGGGGACAGATACGCAGTATTTT.

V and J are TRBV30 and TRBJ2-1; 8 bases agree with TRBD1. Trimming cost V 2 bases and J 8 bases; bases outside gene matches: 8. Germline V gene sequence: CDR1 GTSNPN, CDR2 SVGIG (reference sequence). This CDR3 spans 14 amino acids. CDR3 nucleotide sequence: TGTGCCTGGAGTCCTTCGGACAGGGAGGATGAGCAGTTCTTC. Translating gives CAWSPSDREDEQFF.

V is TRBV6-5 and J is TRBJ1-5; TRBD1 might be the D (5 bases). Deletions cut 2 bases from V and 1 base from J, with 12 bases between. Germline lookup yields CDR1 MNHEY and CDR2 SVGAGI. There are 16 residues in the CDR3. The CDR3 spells CASSYKGLGSNQPQHF. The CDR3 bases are TGTGCCAGCAGTTACAAGGGGTTAGGCAGCAATCAGCCCCAGCATTTT.